The rows below give T cell receptor beta chains drawn from one sample of a study of response to subunit inactivated influenza vaccine. TCRdb reprocessed the RT-PCR reads via MiXCR and lists one record per CDR3 protein. The sample yields around 520,000 distinct CDR3 sequences, about 25% seen once. Sequencing was performed on CD4+ T cells sorted from PBMCs, taken roughly 5 days after vaccination. These TCRs come from a man between 50 and 59 years old who received an inactivated influenza vaccine. Each CDR3 is given with its conserved first and last residue. Each record gives: clone size, D gene, J gene, V gene, CDR3 DNA, CDR3 protein. D genes are given only for firm matches. Expanded clones are given a class, and other clones once, few, many or no size at all.

clone size: -
D gene: -
J gene: TRBJ2-7
V gene: TRBV11-2
CDR3 DNA: TGTGCCAGCAGCTTAGGGGCCCTTGGGCGGAACGAGCAGTACTTC
CDR3 protein: CASSLGALGRNEQYF

clone size: few
D gene: -
J gene: TRBJ1-2
V gene: TRBV6-5
CDR3 DNA: TGTGCCAGCAGTTACTCAGGCCAAGGGGGCTATGGCTACACCTTC
CDR3 protein: CASSYSGQGGYGYTF

clone size: few
D gene: -
J gene: TRBJ2-7
V gene: TRBV11-2
CDR3 DNA: TGTGCCAGCAGACCGGGACACATCTACGAGCAGTACTTC
CDR3 protein: CASRPGHIYEQYF

clone size: few
D gene: -
J gene: TRBJ1-1
V gene: TRBV7-9
CDR3 DNA: TGTGCCAGCCGTCTCCCGGTTCGAACTGAAGCTTTCTTT
CDR3 protein: CASRLPVRTEAFF

clone size: few
D gene: -
J gene: TRBJ1-1
V gene: TRBV5-1
CDR3 DNA: TGCGCCAGCAGCTTAACAGGGTCTCGAACTGAAGCTTTCTTT
CDR3 protein: CASSLTGSRTEAFF

clone size: -
D gene: -
J gene: TRBJ2-7
V gene: TRBV20-1
CDR3 DNA: TGCAGTGCTAGGACCCGGGCCTACGAGCAGTACTTC
CDR3 protein: CSARTRAYEQYF

clone size: -
D gene: -
J gene: TRBJ2-2
V gene: TRBV4-3
CDR3 DNA: TGCGCCAGCAGCCAACTCTACCCGAGTACCGGGGAGCTGTTTTTT
CDR3 protein: CASSQLYPSTGELFF

clone size: few
D gene: TRBD1
J gene: TRBJ2-7
V gene: TRBV5-1
CDR3 DNA: TGCGCCAGCAGCTTGAAGGGGGCAGGGGCGGGCGAGCAGTACTTC
CDR3 protein: CASSLKGAGAGEQYF

clone size: -
D gene: -
J gene: TRBJ1-5
V gene: TRBV29-1
CDR3 DNA: TGCAGCGTTGGCGGGAGTAGCAATCAGCCCCAGCATTTT
CDR3 protein: CSVGGSSNQPQHF

clone size: -
D gene: TRBD2
J gene: TRBJ2-7
V gene: TRBV10-3
CDR3 DNA: TGTGCCATCGGACCGACTAGCGGGGCCTACGAGCAGTACTTC
CDR3 protein: CAIGPTSGAYEQYF

clone size: few
D gene: -
J gene: TRBJ1-2
V gene: TRBV6-1
CDR3 DNA: TGTGCCAGCAGTGCCACAGGAGTAACTAACTATGGCTACACCTTC
CDR3 protein: CASSATGVTNYGYTF

clone size: few
D gene: TRBD1
J gene: TRBJ1-3
V gene: TRBV9
CDR3 DNA: TGTGCCAGCAGCATTGGGACAGGGGGTGGTGGAAACACCATATATTTT
CDR3 protein: CASSIGTGGGGNTIYF

clone size: -
D gene: TRBD1
J gene: TRBJ1-4
V gene: TRBV20-1
CDR3 DNA: TGCTGTGCTAGAGTTTGGGGGACAGGGGCAACTAATGAAAAACTGTTTTTT
CDR3 protein: CCARVWGTGATNEKLFF

clone size: -
D gene: TRBD2
J gene: TRBJ2-3
V gene: TRBV4-2
CDR3 DNA: TGTGCCAGCAGCCAACTTGCGGGGGGCTCAGATACGCAGTATTTT
CDR3 protein: CASSQLAGGSDTQYF

clone size: -
D gene: -
J gene: TRBJ1-2
V gene: TRBV7-9
CDR3 DNA: TGTGCCAGCAGCTTAGGTGTTAGGCCAGGGGCTGGCTACACCTTC
CDR3 protein: CASSLGVRPGAGYTF

clone size: -
D gene: -
J gene: TRBJ2-3
V gene: TRBV20-1
CDR3 DNA: TGCAGTGCTAGAGACCACCTACCTCTACAGACACGACTCACAGATACGCAGTATTTT
CDR3 protein: CSARDHLPLQTRLTDTQYF

clone size: few
D gene: -
J gene: TRBJ2-3
V gene: TRBV20-1
CDR3 DNA: TGCAGTGCTAGAGAAGGTGGCAGCACAGATACGCAGTATTTT
CDR3 protein: CSAREGGSTDTQYF

clone size: many
D gene: -
J gene: TRBJ1-6
V gene: TRBV28
CDR3 DNA: TGTGCCAGCTCCCTACCAGACGACTCCTATAATTCACCCCTCCACTTT
CDR3 protein: CASSLPDDSYNSPLHF

clone size: few
D gene: TRBD1
J gene: TRBJ2-5
V gene: TRBV5-1
CDR3 DNA: TGCGCCAGCAGCTTGGGAAGATCAGGGGGAGAGACCCAGTACTTC
CDR3 protein: CASSLGRSGGETQYF

clone size: -
D gene: -
J gene: TRBJ2-1
V gene: TRBV20-1
CDR3 DNA: TGCAGTGCCGCGGGCAGAGCCCACAATGAGCAGTTCTTC
CDR3 protein: CSAAGRAHNEQFF

clone size: -
D gene: -
J gene: TRBJ2-7
V gene: TRBV6-2/TRBV6-3
CDR3 DNA: TGTGCCAGCAGTACCTCCGGGACACTGGGGATCGAGCAGTACTTC
CDR3 protein: CASSTSGTLGIEQYF

clone size: -
D gene: -
J gene: TRBJ1-3
V gene: TRBV12-3/TRBV12-4
CDR3 DNA: TGTGCCAGCAGTGGGGTCTCTGGAAACACCATATATTTT
CDR3 protein: CASSGVSGNTIYF

clone size: -
D gene: -
J gene: TRBJ1-4
V gene: TRBV7-9
CDR3 DNA: TGTGCCAGCAGCGAACCCCGGGTGACTAATGAAAAACTGTTTTTT
CDR3 protein: CASSEPRVTNEKLFF

clone size: few
D gene: -
J gene: TRBJ2-1
V gene: TRBV5-1
CDR3 DNA: TGCGCCAGCAGCCCGTGGGGGGCTGCTTCAAATGAGCAGTTCTTC
CDR3 protein: CASSPWGAASNEQFF

clone size: many
D gene: -
J gene: TRBJ2-1
V gene: TRBV13
CDR3 DNA: TGTGCCAGCAGTCGGGCTGACAATGAGCAGTTCTTC
CDR3 protein: CASSRADNEQFF

clone size: few
D gene: -
J gene: TRBJ1-1
V gene: TRBV3-1
CDR3 DNA: TGTGCCAGCAGCCAAGTAGGAGGGACTGAAGCTTTCTTT
CDR3 protein: CASSQVGGTEAFF

clone size: -
D gene: -
J gene: TRBJ2-3
V gene: TRBV6-1
CDR3 DNA: TGTGCCAGCAGTCCACGCCCAGGCCACCGCACAGATACGCAGTATTTT
CDR3 protein: CASSPRPGHRTDTQYF

clone size: -
D gene: -
J gene: TRBJ1-4
V gene: TRBV2
CDR3 DNA: TGTGCCAGCAGTTTCCCGACGGCCCTTAATGAAAAACTGTTTTTT
CDR3 protein: CASSFPTALNEKLFF

clone size: -
D gene: -
J gene: TRBJ2-1
V gene: TRBV5-1
CDR3 DNA: TGCGCCAGCAGCTTGGGGCAGGGGAGAGTCGGCGAGCAGTTCTTC
CDR3 protein: CASSLGQGRVGEQFF

clone size: -
D gene: TRBD2
J gene: TRBJ2-5
V gene: TRBV12-3/TRBV12-4
CDR3 DNA: TGTGCCAGCTCTACTCCGACTAGCGGCGAGACCCAGTACTTC
CDR3 protein: CASSTPTSGETQYF

clone size: many
D gene: -
J gene: TRBJ2-3
V gene: TRBV29-1
CDR3 DNA: TGCAGCGTTGTGCCGATCACAGATACGCAGTATTTT
CDR3 protein: CSVVPITDTQYF

clone size: -
D gene: -
J gene: TRBJ2-7
V gene: TRBV27
CDR3 DNA: TGTGCCAGCAGTTTATTTTCCGGGCTTCTCTACGAGCAGTACTTC
CDR3 protein: CASSLFSGLLYEQYF

clone size: few
D gene: -
J gene: TRBJ1-1
V gene: TRBV6-1
CDR3 DNA: TGTGCCAGCAGGCACAATCAGCGGGACACTGAAGCTTTCTTT
CDR3 protein: CASRHNQRDTEAFF

clone size: -
D gene: TRBD2
J gene: TRBJ2-7
V gene: TRBV6-5
CDR3 DNA: TGTGCCAGCAGATACACTAGCGGGGTCTACGAGCAGTACTTC
CDR3 protein: CASRYTSGVYEQYF

clone size: -
D gene: TRBD1
J gene: TRBJ1-5
V gene: TRBV7-7
CDR3 DNA: TGTGCTAGCAGCTTAGGACAGGAGGATAGCAATCAGCCCCAGCATTTT
CDR3 protein: CASSLGQEDSNQPQHF

clone size: -
D gene: -
J gene: TRBJ2-7
V gene: TRBV6-1
CDR3 DNA: TGTGCCAGCGGGCCAGACATGGCCAGCTCCTACGAGCAGTACTTC
CDR3 protein: CASGPDMASSYEQYF

clone size: -
D gene: -
J gene: TRBJ2-3
V gene: TRBV7-8
CDR3 DNA: TGTGCCAGCAGCTTAGCGAGGGCTGGATTCGCAGATACGCAGTATTTT
CDR3 protein: CASSLARAGFADTQYF

clone size: -
D gene: -
J gene: TRBJ1-2
V gene: TRBV5-4
CDR3 DNA: TGTGCCAGCAGCTCGGATGGGAGGAACTATGGCTACACCTTC
CDR3 protein: CASSSDGRNYGYTF

clone size: -
D gene: TRBD2
J gene: TRBJ2-7
V gene: TRBV6-2/TRBV6-3
CDR3 DNA: TGTGCCAGCAGTTTACTCAGCGGGGGGACCTACGAGCAGTACTTC
CDR3 protein: CASSLLSGGTYEQYF

clone size: few
D gene: TRBD1
J gene: TRBJ2-7
V gene: TRBV7-2
CDR3 DNA: TGTGCCAGCAGCGGTCGGGACAGGCTGGTTCACTTC
CDR3 protein: CASSGRDRLVHF

clone size: -
D gene: -
J gene: TRBJ1-6
V gene: TRBV11-2
CDR3 DNA: TGTGCCAGCAGCTTAGGGGCAGTTTCACCCCTCCACTTT
CDR3 protein: CASSLGAVSPLHF

clone size: once
D gene: TRBD2
J gene: TRBJ2-2
V gene: TRBV2
CDR3 DNA: TGTGCCAGCGGGCGGACTAGCAGACCGACCTTGAACACCGGGGAGCTGTTTTTT
CDR3 protein: CASGRTSRPTLNTGELFF

clone size: -
D gene: -
J gene: TRBJ2-2
V gene: TRBV11-2
CDR3 DNA: TGTGCCAGCAGCCCCCACGCCGTGGAGCTGTTTTTT
CDR3 protein: CASSPHAVELFF

clone size: -
D gene: -
J gene: TRBJ2-3
V gene: TRBV20-1
CDR3 DNA: TGCAGTGCTAGCCTAACGGGGGTTGGGTATTTT
CDR3 protein: CSASLTGVGYF

clone size: -
D gene: TRBD1
J gene: TRBJ1-5
V gene: TRBV4-2
CDR3 DNA: TGTGCCAGCAGCCTCGTGACAGGGTTGAGTCAGCCCCAGCATTTT
CDR3 protein: CASSLVTGLSQPQHF

clone size: -
D gene: -
J gene: TRBJ2-3
V gene: TRBV7-9
CDR3 DNA: TGTGCCGGAGTCAGCGGAAGCACAGATACGCAGTATTTT
CDR3 protein: CAGVSGSTDTQYF

clone size: -
D gene: TRBD1
J gene: TRBJ1-1
V gene: TRBV5-1
CDR3 DNA: TGCGCCAGCAGCCTGGGACAGGGGGGAAGGTTGGACACTGAAGCTTTCTTT
CDR3 protein: CASSLGQGGRLDTEAFF

clone size: -
D gene: -
J gene: TRBJ2-1
V gene: TRBV20-1
CDR3 DNA: TGCAGTGCTCCCGTACAGGGATCCTACAATGAGCAGTTCTTC
CDR3 protein: CSAPVQGSYNEQFF

clone size: few
D gene: -
J gene: TRBJ2-1
V gene: TRBV7-9
CDR3 DNA: TGTGCCAGCAGCTCGGGGAGCGGGCTCCGATACAATGAGCAGTTCTTC
CDR3 protein: CASSSGSGLRYNEQFF

clone size: -
D gene: -
J gene: TRBJ2-1
V gene: TRBV12-3/TRBV12-4
CDR3 DNA: TGTGCCAGCAGTTCGACGCGAGTGCAGTTCTTC
CDR3 protein: CASSSTRVQFF

clone size: few
D gene: TRBD2
J gene: TRBJ2-2
V gene: TRBV27
CDR3 DNA: TGTGCCAGCAGTTTAAGGCTAGCGGGAGGCGGTACCGGGGAGCTGTTTTTT
CDR3 protein: CASSLRLAGGGTGELFF

clone size: -
D gene: TRBD2
J gene: TRBJ2-3
V gene: TRBV20-1
CDR3 DNA: TGCAGTGCCCCTAGACTAGCGGGGGGGCGTAGCACAGATACGCAGTATTTT
CDR3 protein: CSAPRLAGGRSTDTQYF

clone size: once
D gene: -
J gene: TRBJ2-7
V gene: TRBV4-3
CDR3 DNA: TGCGCCAGCAGCCATACCAGGGCCTACGAGCAGTACTTC
CDR3 protein: CASSHTRAYEQYF

clone size: -
D gene: -
J gene: TRBJ1-1
V gene: TRBV4-3
CDR3 DNA: TGCGCCAGCAGCCATGAGGGGGGGACTGAAGCTTTCTTT
CDR3 protein: CASSHEGGTEAFF

clone size: -
D gene: -
J gene: TRBJ2-1
V gene: TRBV3-1
CDR3 DNA: TGTGCCAGCAGCCAAGATTGGGCAAACAATGAGCAGTTCTTC
CDR3 protein: CASSQDWANNEQFF